A single sample is the source of the 4 T cell receptor beta chains below, sequenced in a study of blood T cell repertoires in COVID-19. TCRdb keeps only in-frame clones here, not all; method: immunoSEQ multiplex PCR. The repertoire holds some 180,000 clones, with approximately 90% as singletons. Sequenced sample: peripheral blood. Receptors originate from a man aged 45-65 years with COVID-19, enrolled during active disease.

V gene TRBV7-2 combines with J gene TRBJ1-2, with D unresolved. The length of the CDR3 is 14 residues. V lost 1 base to trimming and J lost 6 bases, with 12 bases between them. CDR1 SGHTA and CDR2 FQGNSA come from the germline V gene. The CDR3 spells CASSLVEGKNGYTF. For the CDR3, the DNA is TGTGCCAGCAGCTTAGTTGAGGGAAAAAATGGCTACACCTTC.

V gene TRBV7-7 combines with J gene TRBJ2-1; 11 nucleotides align to TRBD1. Germline V CDR1 and CDR2: SSHAT, FNYEAQ (reference sequence). J was trimmed by 10 bases and V by 1 base; bases with no gene match: 3. CDR3 size: 14 residues. CDR3 DNA sequence: TGTGCCAGCAGCTTAGGGACAGGGGGCAGGGAGCAGTTCTTC. This gives the protein CASSLGTGGREQFF.

The genes are TRBV7-3 and TRBJ2-3; 11 bases align to TRBD2. Germline values: CDR1 SGHTA, CDR2 FQGTGA. With V trimmed by 5 bases and J by 3 bases, 7 bases remained unmatched. The CDR3 is 16 residues long. CDR3 residues: CASSVVLAGETDTQYF. CDR3 coding DNA: TGTGCCAGCAGCGTAGTACTAGCGGGAGAGACAGATACGCAGTATTTT.

CDR3 in amino acids: CASSPRPRTDTQYF. The CDR3 bases are TGTGCCAGTAGTCCCCGGCCGCGGACAGATACGCAGTATTTT. This rearrangement joins TRBV19 to TRBJ2-3; D gene uncertain. The CDR3 has 14 amino acids. V dropped 5 bases and J dropped 3 bases, with 12 bases sitting between them. Germline V lookup: CDR1 LNHDA, CDR2 SQIVND (reference sequence).